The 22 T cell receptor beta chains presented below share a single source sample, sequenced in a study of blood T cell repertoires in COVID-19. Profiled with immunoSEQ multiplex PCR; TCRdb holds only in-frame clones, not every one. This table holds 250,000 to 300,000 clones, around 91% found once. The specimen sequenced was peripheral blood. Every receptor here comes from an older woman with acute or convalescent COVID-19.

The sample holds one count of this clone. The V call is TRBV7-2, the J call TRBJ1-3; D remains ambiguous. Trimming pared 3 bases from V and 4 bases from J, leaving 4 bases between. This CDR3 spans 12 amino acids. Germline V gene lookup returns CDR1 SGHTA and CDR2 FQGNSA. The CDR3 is CASSLGGNTIYF. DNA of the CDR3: TGTGCCAGCAGCTTGGGCGGAAACACCATATATTTT.

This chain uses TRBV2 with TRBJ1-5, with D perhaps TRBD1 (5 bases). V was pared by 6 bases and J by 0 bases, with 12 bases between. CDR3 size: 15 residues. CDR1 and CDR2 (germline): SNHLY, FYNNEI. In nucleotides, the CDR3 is TGTGCCAGCAGAGCTAGACAGTATAGCAATCAGCCCCAGCATTTT. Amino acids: CASRARQYSNQPQHF.

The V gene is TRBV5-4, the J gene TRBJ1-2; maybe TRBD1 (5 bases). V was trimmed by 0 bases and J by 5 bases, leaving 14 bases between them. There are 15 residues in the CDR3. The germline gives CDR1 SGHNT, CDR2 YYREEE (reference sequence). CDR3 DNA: TGTGCCAGCAGCTTGGCTGGCAGGGAAGGATATGGCTACACCTTC. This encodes CASSLAGREGYGYTF. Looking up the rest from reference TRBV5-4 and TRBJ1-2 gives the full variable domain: ETGVTQSPTHLIKTRGQQVTLRCSSQSGHNTVSWYQQALGQGPQFIFQYYREEENGRGNFPPRFSGLQFPNYSSELNVNALELDDSALYLCASSLAGREGYGYTFGSGTRLTVV.

CDR3 region: CASSSTGRRSDEQFF. DNA for the CDR3: TGTGCCAGCAGTTCAACAGGGCGGAGGTCCGATGAGCAGTTCTTC. This chain joins TRBV28 and TRBJ2-1, with D perhaps matching TRBD1 (6 bases). CDR1 and CDR2 (germline): MDHEN, SYDVKM. The CDR3 runs 15 residues. V gave up 4 bases and J gave up 8 bases, with 18 bases separating them. Filled out from reference TRBV28 and TRBJ2-1, the complete variable domain reads DVKVTQSSRYLVKRTGEKVFLECVQDMDHENMFWYRQDPGLGLRLIYFSYDVKMKEKGDIPEGYSVSREKKERFSLILESASTNQTSMYLCASSSTGRRSDEQFFGPGTRLTVL.

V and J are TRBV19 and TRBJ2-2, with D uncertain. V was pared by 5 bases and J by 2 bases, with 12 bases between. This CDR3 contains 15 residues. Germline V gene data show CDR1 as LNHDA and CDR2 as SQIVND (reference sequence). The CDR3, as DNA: TGTGCCAGTAGTCAAACAGAATTAAACACCGGGGAGCTGTTTTTT. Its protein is CASSQTELNTGELFF. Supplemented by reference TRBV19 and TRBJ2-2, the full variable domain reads DGGITQSPKYLFRKEGQNVTLSCEQNLNHDAMYWYRQDPGQGLRLIYYSQIVNDFQKGDIAEGYSVSREKKESFPLTVTSAQKNPTAFYLCASSQTELNTGELFFGEGSRLTVL.

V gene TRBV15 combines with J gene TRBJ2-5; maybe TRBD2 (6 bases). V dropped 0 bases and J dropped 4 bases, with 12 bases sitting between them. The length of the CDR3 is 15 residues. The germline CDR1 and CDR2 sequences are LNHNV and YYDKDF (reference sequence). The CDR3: CATSREGWRGETQYF. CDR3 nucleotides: TGTGCCACCAGCAGAGAGGGCTGGCGGGGAGAGACCCAGTACTTC.

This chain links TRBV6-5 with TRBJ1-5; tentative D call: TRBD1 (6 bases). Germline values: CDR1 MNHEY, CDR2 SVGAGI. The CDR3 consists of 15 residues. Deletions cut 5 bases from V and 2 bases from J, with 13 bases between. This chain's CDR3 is CASSPGRGGNQPQHF. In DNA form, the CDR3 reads TGTGCCAGCAGTCCGGGCAGGGGAGGCAATCAGCCCCAGCATTTT.

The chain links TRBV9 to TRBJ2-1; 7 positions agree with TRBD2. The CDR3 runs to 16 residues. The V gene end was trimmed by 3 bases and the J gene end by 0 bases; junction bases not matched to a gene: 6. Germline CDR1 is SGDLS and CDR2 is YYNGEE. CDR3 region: CASSASGLDSYNEQFF. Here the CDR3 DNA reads TGTGCCAGCAGCGCTAGCGGACTAGACTCCTACAATGAGCAGTTCTTC.

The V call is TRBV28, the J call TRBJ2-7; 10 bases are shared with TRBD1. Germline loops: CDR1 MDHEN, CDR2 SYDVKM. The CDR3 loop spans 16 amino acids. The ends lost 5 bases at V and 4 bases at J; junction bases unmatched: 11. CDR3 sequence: CASSVYPGTGVYEQYF. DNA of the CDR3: TGTGCCAGCAGTGTCTACCCGGGGACAGGGGTATACGAGCAGTACTTC.

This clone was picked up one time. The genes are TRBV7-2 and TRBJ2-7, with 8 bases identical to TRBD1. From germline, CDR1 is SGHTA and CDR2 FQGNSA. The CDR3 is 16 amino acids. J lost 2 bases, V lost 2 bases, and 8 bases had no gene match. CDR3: CASSLSPGTGTYEQYF. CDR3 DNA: TGTGCCAGCAGCTTAAGTCCTGGGACAGGTACCTACGAGCAGTACTTC.

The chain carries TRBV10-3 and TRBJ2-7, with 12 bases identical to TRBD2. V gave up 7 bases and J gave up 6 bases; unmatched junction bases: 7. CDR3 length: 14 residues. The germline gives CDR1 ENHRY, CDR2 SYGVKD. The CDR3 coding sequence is TGTGCCATCACTCCTAGCGGGGGGGCGTCCGAGCAGTACTTC. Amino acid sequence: CAITPSGGASEQYF.

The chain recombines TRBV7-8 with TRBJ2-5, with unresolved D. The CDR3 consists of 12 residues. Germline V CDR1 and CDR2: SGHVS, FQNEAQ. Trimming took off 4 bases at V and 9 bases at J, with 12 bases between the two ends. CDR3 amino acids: CASSSLGLSQYF. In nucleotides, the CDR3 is TGTGCCAGCAGCTCGCTGGGCCTCTCCCAGTACTTC.

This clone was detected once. DNA of the CDR3: TGTGCCAGCACCCCCCCCGGACTGGGGGCAGAGACCCAGTACTTC. Its protein product is CASTPPGLGAETQYF. The genes are TRBV28 and TRBJ2-5; D perhaps matches TRBD1 (6 bases). The germline gives CDR1 MDHEN, CDR2 SYDVKM. V was pared by 7 bases and J by 4 bases, with 19 bases between. CDR3 length: 15 residues.

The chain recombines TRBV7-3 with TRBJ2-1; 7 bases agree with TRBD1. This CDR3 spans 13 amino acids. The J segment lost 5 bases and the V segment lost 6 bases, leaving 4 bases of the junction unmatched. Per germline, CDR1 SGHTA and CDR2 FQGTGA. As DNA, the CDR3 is TGTGCCAGCAGTACTACAGGGGACAATGAGCAGTTCTTC. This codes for CASSTTGDNEQFF.

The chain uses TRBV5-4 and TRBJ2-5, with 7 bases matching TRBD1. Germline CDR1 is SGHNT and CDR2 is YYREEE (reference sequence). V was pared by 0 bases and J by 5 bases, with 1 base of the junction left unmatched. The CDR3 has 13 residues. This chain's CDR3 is CASSLGGGETQYF. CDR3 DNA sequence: TGTGCCAGCAGCTTGGGAGGGGGCGAGACCCAGTACTTC. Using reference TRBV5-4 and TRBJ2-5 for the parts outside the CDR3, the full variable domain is ETGVTQSPTHLIKTRGQQVTLRCSSQSGHNTVSWYQQALGQGPQFIFQYYREEENGRGNFPPRFSGLQFPNYSSELNVNALELDDSALYLCASSLGGGETQYFGPGTRLLVL.

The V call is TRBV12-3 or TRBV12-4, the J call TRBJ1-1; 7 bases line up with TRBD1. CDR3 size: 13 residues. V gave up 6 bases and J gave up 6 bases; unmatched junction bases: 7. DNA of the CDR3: TGTGCCAGCAGAGAGACAGGGTCGCCTGAAGCTTTCTTT. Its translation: CASRETGSPEAFF.

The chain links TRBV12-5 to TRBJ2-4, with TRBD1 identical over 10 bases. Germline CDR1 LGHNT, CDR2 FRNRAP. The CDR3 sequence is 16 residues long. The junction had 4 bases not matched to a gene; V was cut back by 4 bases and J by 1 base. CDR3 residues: CASGSRQGAAKNIQYF. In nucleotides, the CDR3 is TGTGCTAGTGGTTCAAGACAGGGGGCGGCCAAAAACATTCAGTACTTC.

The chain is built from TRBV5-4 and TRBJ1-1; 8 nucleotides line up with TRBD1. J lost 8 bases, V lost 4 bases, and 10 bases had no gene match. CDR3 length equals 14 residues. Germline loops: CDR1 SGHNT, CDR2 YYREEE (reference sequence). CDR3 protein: CASSEIRQGAEAFF. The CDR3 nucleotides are TGTGCCAGCAGCGAAATACGCCAGGGGGCGGAAGCTTTCTTT.

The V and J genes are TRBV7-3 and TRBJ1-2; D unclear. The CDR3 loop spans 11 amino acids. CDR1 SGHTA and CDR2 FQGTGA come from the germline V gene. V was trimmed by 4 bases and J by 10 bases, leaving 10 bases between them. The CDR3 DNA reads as TGTGCCAGCAGCTCCTCGGGATACTACACCTTC. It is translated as CASSSSGYYTF.

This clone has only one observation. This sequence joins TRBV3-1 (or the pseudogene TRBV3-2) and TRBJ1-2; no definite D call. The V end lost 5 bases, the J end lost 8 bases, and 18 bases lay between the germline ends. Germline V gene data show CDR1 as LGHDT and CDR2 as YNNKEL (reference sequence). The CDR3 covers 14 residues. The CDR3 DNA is TGTGCCAGCAGCGCCCGGAACCGTGCGGAAGGCTACACCTTC. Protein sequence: CASSARNRAEGYTF.

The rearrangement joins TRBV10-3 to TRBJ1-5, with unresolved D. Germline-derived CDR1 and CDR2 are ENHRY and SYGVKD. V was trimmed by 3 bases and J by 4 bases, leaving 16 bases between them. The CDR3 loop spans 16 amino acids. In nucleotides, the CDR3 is TGTGCCATCAGTGACCCGGGAAGGGAAAGGAATCAGCCCCAGCATTTT. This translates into CAISDPGRERNQPQHF.

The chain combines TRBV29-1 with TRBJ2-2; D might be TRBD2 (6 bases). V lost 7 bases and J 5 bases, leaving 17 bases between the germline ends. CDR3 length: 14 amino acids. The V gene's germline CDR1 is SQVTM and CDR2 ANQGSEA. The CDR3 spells CSAVRGVGTGELFF. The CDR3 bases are TGCAGCGCCGTGCGGGGCGTGGGGACCGGGGAGCTGTTTTTT.